These 21 T cell receptor beta chains were sequenced from one sample in a study of Graves' ophthalmopathy and Graves' hyperthyroidism. Investigators amplified TCR beta CDR3 regions from RNA transcripts. Second-round multiplex PCR came after first-round RT-PCR with HTBI primers. TCRdb recomputed calls from the multiplex PCR reads with MiXCR, one row per CDR3 protein. Among almost 400,000 distinct CDR3 sequences listed, about 18% were seen once. Sequencing was performed on peripheral blood. The receptors shown here come from a woman between 18 and 29 years old with Graves' ophthalmopathy.

The table lists this clonotype with many counts. The J gene is TRBJ2-7, the V gene TRBV7-2; 9 bases line up with TRBD2. Germline CDR1 reads SGHTA; CDR2 reads FQGNSA. The CDR3 is 15 amino acids. The trim removed 4 bases at V and 0 bases at J, leaving 4 bases unmatched. CDR3 in amino acids: CASSSSGASSYEQYF. DNA of the CDR3: TGTGCCAGCAGCTCTAGCGGGGCTAGCTCCTACGAGCAGTACTTC.

This clonotype was counted many times. The rearrangement uses TRBV7-2 and TRBJ1-1, with 8 bases fitting TRBD1. There are 16 residues in the CDR3. Germline lookup yields CDR1 SGHTA and CDR2 FQGNSA. Trimming cost V 0 bases and J 3 bases; bases outside gene matches: 6. The CDR3 sequence: CASSLAHPRGHTEAFF. The CDR3 bases are TGTGCCAGCAGCTTAGCGCACCCCAGGGGGCACACTGAAGCTTTCTTT.

In its sample, this clonotype was seen many times. The gene calls are TRBV28 and TRBJ1-5, with D perhaps matching TRBD1 (5 bases). V lost 5 bases and J lost 5, with 16 bases in between. This CDR3 contains 15 residues. CDR1 is MDHEN and CDR2 is SYDVKM in the germline V gene. CDR3 nucleotides: TGTGCCAGCAGTCCCCGGGGCCGAGGGTATCAGCCCCAGCATTTT. This codes for CASSPRGRGYQPQHF.

This clonotype has ten or more counts. The chain links TRBV7-8 to TRBJ1-5, with TRBD1 as a possible D gene (6 bases). CDR1 is SGHVS and CDR2 is FQNEAQ in the germline V gene. The CDR3 has 16 residues. V lost 5 bases, J lost 7 bases, and 21 bases lay in between. CDR3 nucleotides: TGTGCCAGCAGCCAACCAACCGAGGGGGGAGGACAGCCCCAGCATTTT. Translated: CASSQPTEGGGQPQHF.

The sample holds many counts of this clonotype. The rearrangement links TRBV9 to TRBJ1-1; tentatively, D is TRBD1 (6 bases). Germline V lookup: CDR1 SGDLS, CDR2 YYNGEE. The CDR3 spans 15 residues. Trimming took off 3 bases at V and 1 base at J, with 13 bases between the two ends. The CDR3 bases are TGTGCCAGCAGCGCCCTAGGGGGAGCGAACACTGAAGCTTTCTTT. Protein sequence: CASSALGGANTEAFF.

This clonotype was picked up many times. This chain uses TRBV5-1 with TRBJ2-5; no firm D call. Germline V gene sequence: CDR1 SGHRS, CDR2 YFSETQ. V was cut by 1 base and J by 2 bases, with 9 bases left in between. The CDR3 runs to 14 residues. The CDR3 here is CASSLSPNQETQYF. The CDR3 nucleotides are TGCGCCAGCAGCTTGAGCCCCAATCAAGAGACCCAGTACTTC.

This clonotype was observed a handful of times. V usage is TRBV28 and J usage is TRBJ2-5; no firm D call. The CDR3 is 12 amino acids. Trimming shortened V by 6 bases and J by 5 bases, and 10 bases separated the two germline ends. Germline values: CDR1 MDHEN, CDR2 SYDVKM. CDR3 sequence: CASSLTWETQYF. CDR3 nucleotide sequence: TGTGCCAGCAGCTTGACCTGGGAGACCCAGTACTTC. Filled out from reference TRBV28 and TRBJ2-5, the complete variable domain reads DVKVTQSSRYLVKRTGEKVFLECVQDMDHENMFWYRQDPGLGLRLIYFSYDVKMKEKGDIPEGYSVSREKKERFSLILESASTNQTSMYLCASSLTWETQYFGPGTRLLVL.

V usage is TRBV15 and J usage is TRBJ1-2, with 8 bases lining up with TRBD1. The CDR3 has 16 residues. Trimming cost V 5 bases and J 10 bases; bases outside gene matches: 18. Per germline, CDR1 LNHNV and CDR2 YYDKDF (reference sequence). The CDR3 DNA reads as TGTGCCACCAGCTCCCTGAGGGGACAGGAACTATGGGACTACACCTTC. Its translation: CATSSLRGQELWDYTF.

This clonotype was counted many times. The chain uses TRBV30 and TRBJ1-1; D ambiguous. Trimming took 0 bases from V and 6 from J, leaving 8 bases between them. There are 12 residues in the CDR3. Per the germline V gene, CDR1 is GTSNPN and CDR2 is SVGIG (reference sequence). The CDR3: CAWSVGSPEAFF. CDR3 in DNA: TGTGCCTGGAGTGTAGGGTCACCTGAAGCTTTCTTT.

This clonotype was observed at least ten times. This rearrangement joins TRBV4-3 to TRBJ2-7; tentatively, D is TRBD2 (5 bases). The ends were cut back, 3 bases at V and 0 bases at J, with 6 bases in the middle. Germline loops: CDR1 LGHNA, CDR2 YSLEER. This CDR3 contains 13 residues. CDR3 in DNA: TGCGCCAGCAGCCAGGGAGACTCCTACGAGCAGTACTTC. The encoded protein is CASSQGDSYEQYF.

This clonotype came up many times. The genes are TRBV7-8 and TRBJ2-7, with 13 bases identical to TRBD2. From germline, CDR1 is SGHVS and CDR2 FQNEAQ. With V trimmed by 5 bases and J by 2 bases, 12 bases remained unmatched. The CDR3 is 18 amino acids. CDR3 DNA sequence: TGTGCCAGCAGCCCACGGACCAGACTAGCGGGGGGCCCCTACGAGCAGTACTTC. It encodes CASSPRTRLAGGPYEQYF.

V is TRBV15 and J is TRBJ2-5; tentative D call: TRBD2 (5 bases). Looked up from germline, CDR1 is LNHNV and CDR2 is YYDKDF (reference sequence). CDR3 length: 17 amino acids. Trimming left V 3 bases short and J 1 base short, with 18 bases between. CDR3 coding DNA: TGTGCCACCAGCAGGGACTCTTACGAACTCCCCCAAGAGACCCAGTACTTC. Translation: CATSRDSYELPQETQYF. The variable domain in full, completed from reference TRBV15 and TRBJ2-5, reads DAMVIQNPRYQVTQFGKPVTLSCSQTLNHNVMYWYQQKSSQAPKLLFHYYDKDFNNEADTPDNFQSRRPNTSFCFLDIRSPGLGDTAMYLCATSRDSYELPQETQYFGPGTRLLVL.

This clonotype came up many times. This rearrangement joins TRBV2 to TRBJ1-5; TRBD1 matches at 7 bases. Trimming took 3 bases from V and 0 from J; bases not matched to a gene: 8. Germline V gives CDR1 SNHLY, CDR2 FYNNEI. This CDR3 has 17 residues. The CDR3 region has the DNA TGTGCCAGCAGTGATAAGACAGGGCCCCTTAGCAATCAGCCCCAGCATTTT. It specifies CASSDKTGPLSNQPQHF.

This clonotype has ten or more counts. The rearrangement links TRBV28 to TRBJ2-5; 7 bases are shared with TRBD2. From germline, CDR1 is MDHEN and CDR2 SYDVKM. The CDR3 spans 11 residues. After removal of 10 bases from V and 9 bases from J, the junction contained 8 bases not matched to a gene. This chain's CDR3 is CATSTSKAQYF. The CDR3 DNA is TGTGCCACCTCGACTAGCAAGGCCCAGTACTTC.

This clonotype showed up many times. The chain uses TRBV19 and TRBJ1-5; 11 bases align to TRBD1. The junction had 10 bases not matched to a gene; V was cut back by 7 bases and J by 2 bases. The CDR3 consists of 17 residues. The germline V gene encodes CDR1 LNHDA and CDR2 SQIVND (reference sequence). CDR3 residues: CASITGQGDPRNQPQHF. The CDR3 DNA follows: TGTGCCAGTATTACGGGACAGGGGGACCCTCGCAATCAGCCCCAGCATTTT.

In its sample, this clonotype was seen many times. The chain is built from TRBV11-2 and TRBJ1-1; TRBD1 is a possible D gene (6 bases). CDR1 is SGHAT and CDR2 is FQNNGV in the germline V gene. The ends were cut back, 6 bases at V and 4 bases at J, with 21 bases in the middle. There are 16 residues in the CDR3. CDR3 sequence (DNA): TGTGCCAGCAGTTTTCTTGGGGCAGGGGTTGGCACTGAAGCTTTCTTT. Its protein is CASSFLGAGVGTEAFF.

Comments on this clonotype: The germline gene is not matched at one end of the junction; a read error may be the cause. The genes are TRBV11-1 and TRBJ1-2; a weak D match, TRBD1 (6 bases). CDR1 SGHAT and CDR2 FQDESV come from the germline V gene (reference sequence). This CDR3 has 16 residues. The CDR3 reads CASSSPGAAFLYDYTF. The CDR3 DNA sequence: TGTGCCAGCAGCTCCCCAGGGGCCGCCTTTTTGTATGACTACACCTTC.

This clonotype was found many times. The CDR3 nucleotides are TGTGCCAGCAGCACCCGGACTAGCGGGAACACCGGGGAGCTGTTTTTT. Protein sequence: CASSTRTSGNTGELFF. V and J are TRBV11-2 and TRBJ2-2; TRBD2 matches 10 bases. This CDR3 spans 16 amino acids. CDR1 is SGHAT and CDR2 is FQNNGV in the germline V gene. V trimming: 5 bases; J trimming: 1 base; junction bases outside the gene matches: 4.

Many counts were recorded for this clonotype. The rearrangement links TRBV19 to TRBJ2-2; 10 bases are a match to TRBD2. Germline CDR1 LNHDA, CDR2 SQIVND (reference sequence). With V trimmed by 7 bases and J by 5 bases, 7 bases remained unmatched. The CDR3 totals 15 residues. The CDR3 loop is CASIKRGGGTGELFF. CDR3 nucleotides: TGTGCCAGTATTAAGCGGGGGGGCGGTACCGGGGAGCTGTTTTTT.

This clonotype occurred many times. This chain uses TRBV10-3 with TRBJ1-5, with D tentatively TRBD1 (5 bases). Germline-derived CDR1 and CDR2 are ENHRY and SYGVKD. CDR3 size: 17 residues. V was shortened by 0 bases and J by 0 bases, with 12 bases between the two germline ends. The CDR3 DNA follows: TGTGCCATCAGTGAGTCTGGGCGACAGTCTAGCAATCAGCCCCAGCATTTT. Its protein product is CAISESGRQSSNQPQHF.

This clonotype was detected ten times or more. The CDR3 coding sequence is TGTGCCAGCAGTTTATCCCGGCGATCCGGGGAGCTGTTTTTT. Protein product: CASSLSRRSGELFF. The V gene is TRBV12-3 or TRBV12-4, the J gene TRBJ2-2; the D is unclear. The germline V and J ends were trimmed by 2 bases and 6 bases, with 10 bases remaining between them. The CDR3 covers 14 residues.